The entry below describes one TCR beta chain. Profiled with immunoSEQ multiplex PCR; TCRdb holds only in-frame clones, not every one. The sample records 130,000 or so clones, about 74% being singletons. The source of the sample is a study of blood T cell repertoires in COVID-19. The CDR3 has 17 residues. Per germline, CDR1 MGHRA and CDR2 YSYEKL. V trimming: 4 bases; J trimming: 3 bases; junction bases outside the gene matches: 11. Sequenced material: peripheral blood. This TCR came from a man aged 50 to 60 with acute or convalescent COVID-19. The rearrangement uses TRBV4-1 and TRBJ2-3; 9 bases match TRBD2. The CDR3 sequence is CASSLRGGGAETDTQYF. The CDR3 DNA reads TGCGCCAGCAGCCTTCGTGGCGGGGGGGCCGAAACAGATACGCAGTATTTT.